This T cell receptor (beta chain) was documented in a study of T cell responses to AZD1222 COVID-19 vaccine. Points from the study as a whole: Increases in Spike-specific TCR breadth and depth were seen after two AZD1222 doses. Spike as a whole was targeted by vaccine-associated CD4 TCRs, dominant at 160-218 and 743-854. The study sampled repertoires only after the peak T cell response.

Second-dose groups at about 4 or about 12 weeks were pooled. Germline V lookup: CDR1 SGHTA, CDR2 FQGNSA. The V end lost 2 bases, the J end lost 3 bases, and 8 bases lay between the germline ends. CDR3 length: 13 amino acids. Clones were read by immunoSEQ multiplex PCR, and TCRdb kept only the in-frame ones, dropping some. This sample has around 150,000 clones, with 80% to 95% found just once. Concerning this clone itself: The antigen is undetermined.

This receptor was identified in an adult who received the AZD1222 COVID-19 vaccine. This specimen was peripheral blood, taken 28 days after the second AZD1222 dose. J is TRBJ2-7 and V is TRBV7-2; maybe TRBD2 (5 bases). Here the CDR3 DNA reads TGTGCCAGCAGCTTAAATCGGGACTACGAGCAGTACTTC. This translates into CASSLNRDYEQYF. The full variable domain, its missing parts supplied by reference TRBV7-2 and TRBJ2-7, is GAGVSQSPSNKVTEKGKDVELRCDPISGHTALYWYRQSLGQGLEFLIYFQGNSAPDKSGLPSDRFSAERTGGSVSTLTIQRTQQEDSAVYLCASSLNRDYEQYFGPGTRLTVT.